The sequence of this T cell receptor (beta chain) was determined in a study of OX40 agonist ivuxolimab in advanced cancers. Study-wide results and limits: Averaging showed that CD8+ T cells had more expanded clones than CD4+ did.

V was trimmed by 3 bases and J by 1 base, leaving 7 bases between them. Germline V gives CDR1 MNHNY, CDR2 SVGAGI (reference sequence). This CDR3 spans 14 amino acids. Remarks on this clone: The antigen is unknown.

The table came from immunoSEQ multiplex PCR; TCRdb's copy has only in-frame clones and leaves some out. The data hold around 15,000 clones, with 86% observed a single time. The source material was CD4+ or CD8+ T cells sorted from blood, sampled in a trial of the OX40 agonist ivuxolimab. This receptor was identified in an adult with an advanced solid tumor such as melanoma, head and neck, liver or kidney cancer. The chain uses TRBV6-6 and TRBJ2-1; D is ambiguous. The CDR3 DNA is TGTGCCAGCAGTTATACAAGATCCTACAATGAGCAGTTCTTC. Protein sequence: CASSYTRSYNEQFF.